This T cell receptor beta chain is from a study of shared clonotypes between healthy human individuals (dated by TCRdb to about 2020). In terms of the full investigation: A few men and a couple of women, aged 18 to 49 years, made up the cohort. For each donor, CD4 naive and CD4 memory were each given three plates, CD8 naive was given two plates, and CD8 memory was given one plate. Blood TCR repertoires of five healthy adults were deeply sequenced to estimate repertoire size and the extent of clonotype sharing between individuals. Libraries were prepared and TCR repertoires were sequenced by different laboratories using diverse techniques, in order to increase sequencing depth and limit assay-specific biases. Per donor, leukapheresis produced somewhere between about 0.9 and 9.5 billion PBMCs.

As concerns this clone: The specificity of this receptor is unknown. There are no base qualities to consult, and no much larger clone falls within one base.

As encoded in the germline V gene, CDR1 is SGHTA while CDR2 is FQGNSA. Trimming takes 4 bases off V and 3 bases off J; junction bases not matched to a gene: 4. The CDR3 covers 14 residues, taking in both the cysteine and the phenylalanine. Only the CDR3 DNA is retained, 42 bases long and in frame from the first base. TCR CDR3 regions were amplified from genomic DNA by multiplex PCR using the deep immunoSEQ assay. Extracted genomic DNA from each cell subset was distributed evenly across all wells of several immunoSEQ 96-well plates, and each plate was treated as a replicate. For sorted subsets, about 220 ng of genomic DNA, equivalent to 30,000 or so T cell genomes, went into each replicate PCR. Purified libraries were measured with a Qubit 3.0 fluorometer, size-checked on a Bioanalyzer 2100, and measured again with the KAPA Library Quantification kit. Every immunoSEQ 96-well plate was sequenced on a dedicated single-read 150-cycle Illumina NextSeq 550 flow cell. In the source study's methods: Because only junctional sequences without quality scores were contained in the immunoSEQ output, filtering matching that applied to full-length reads could not be performed. To assign V/J genes and CDR3, sequences were annotated against IMGT germline references using PyIR, a Python wrapper for IgBLAST v1.9. Reads were filtered out if the reads had weak V/J assignments (E-value above 1e-6), no CDR3, stop codons, out-of-frame junctions, or ambiguous translated residues. V3J clonotypes were defined by identical inferred V gene, J gene, and CDR3 amino acid sequence. The percentage overlap between two repertoires was calculated by dividing the number of shared unique clonotypes by the size of the smaller repertoire. RTK rarefaction, the Chao1 estimator, and Recon v2.1 estimates of unobserved clonotypes were used to assess repertoire richness. Generation probabilities for all TCRbeta clonotypes obtained by the gDNA method from a few donors were computed using OLGA. This immuneACCESS table, as held by TCRdb, lists in-frame sequences with V and J called but not all clones. Of the missing ones, under half trace to an unresolved V gene in checked studies; the others have no known cause. V, J and clone size are those of that table, while D and trimming were read from the DNA. This sample has 1,500,000 or so clones in its table, and roughly 95% of those were observed once. Roughly 1.2% of the sample goes to the ten largest clones.

Broader findings and caveats from the paper: Only blood was sampled, and tissue TCR repertoires likely differ from those in blood. Across a few donors, around 5% of naive CD4, approximately 3.5% of naive CD8, around 2.5% of memory CD4, and approximately 0.4% of memory CD8 clonotypes were shared. Because the study included only a small number of donors, the genetic and exposure-history diversity represented was limited. Based on pairwise subsampling, the degree of clonotype sharing among donors was expected to be affected by sequencing depth. Larger estimated clonotype richness was generally found for naive subsets than for memory subsets. Higher generation probabilities were observed for clonotypes shared by all four sorted-subset donors than for non-shared clonotypes. Rarefaction of sorted-subset datasets indicated incomplete sequencing despite the large sequencing depth.

Donors were healthy HIV-negative adults with no recently reported acute infections or vaccinations. Every donor was a Caucasian adult residing in Nashville, Tennessee, USA. CD4+ T cells were enriched by magnetic negative selection; naive cells were then positively selected on CD45RA, and the negative fraction formed the memory subset. Blood was obtained by leukapheresis, after which PBMCs were separated by Ficoll-Histopaque density gradient centrifugation and cryopreserved in liquid nitrogen vapor phase. Analytical flow cytometry was used to check the purity and quantity of each magnetically sorted T cell population. From each sorted fraction, genomic DNA was isolated and quantified by UV absorbance on a Nanodrop 2000c.

The sample consisted of naive CD4+ T cells sorted from blood. What this sample's cell subset or site label stands for: CD45RA+ positively selected. The chain is made from TRBV7-2 and TRBJ1-2; the central 8 bases match TRBD1. The sequence was collected from a young man in good health. At the DNA level, the sequence is TGTGCCAGCAGCTCCAGGGGGCTCGACTATGGCTACACCTTC. Translated, it reads CASSSRGLDYGYTF.